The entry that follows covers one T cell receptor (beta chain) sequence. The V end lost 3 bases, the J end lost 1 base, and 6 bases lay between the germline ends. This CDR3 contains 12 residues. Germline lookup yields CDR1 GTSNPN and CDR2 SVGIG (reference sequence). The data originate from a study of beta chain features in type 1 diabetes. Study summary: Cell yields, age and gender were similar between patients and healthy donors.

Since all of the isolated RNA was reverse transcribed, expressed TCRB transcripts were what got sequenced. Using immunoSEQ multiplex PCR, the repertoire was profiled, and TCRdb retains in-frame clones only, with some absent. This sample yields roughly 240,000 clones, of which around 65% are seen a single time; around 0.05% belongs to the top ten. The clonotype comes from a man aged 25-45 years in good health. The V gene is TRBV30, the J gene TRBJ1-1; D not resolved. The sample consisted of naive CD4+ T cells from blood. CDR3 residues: CAWSRSNTEAFF. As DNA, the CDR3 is TGTGCCTGGAGCAGGTCGAACACTGAAGCTTTCTTT.